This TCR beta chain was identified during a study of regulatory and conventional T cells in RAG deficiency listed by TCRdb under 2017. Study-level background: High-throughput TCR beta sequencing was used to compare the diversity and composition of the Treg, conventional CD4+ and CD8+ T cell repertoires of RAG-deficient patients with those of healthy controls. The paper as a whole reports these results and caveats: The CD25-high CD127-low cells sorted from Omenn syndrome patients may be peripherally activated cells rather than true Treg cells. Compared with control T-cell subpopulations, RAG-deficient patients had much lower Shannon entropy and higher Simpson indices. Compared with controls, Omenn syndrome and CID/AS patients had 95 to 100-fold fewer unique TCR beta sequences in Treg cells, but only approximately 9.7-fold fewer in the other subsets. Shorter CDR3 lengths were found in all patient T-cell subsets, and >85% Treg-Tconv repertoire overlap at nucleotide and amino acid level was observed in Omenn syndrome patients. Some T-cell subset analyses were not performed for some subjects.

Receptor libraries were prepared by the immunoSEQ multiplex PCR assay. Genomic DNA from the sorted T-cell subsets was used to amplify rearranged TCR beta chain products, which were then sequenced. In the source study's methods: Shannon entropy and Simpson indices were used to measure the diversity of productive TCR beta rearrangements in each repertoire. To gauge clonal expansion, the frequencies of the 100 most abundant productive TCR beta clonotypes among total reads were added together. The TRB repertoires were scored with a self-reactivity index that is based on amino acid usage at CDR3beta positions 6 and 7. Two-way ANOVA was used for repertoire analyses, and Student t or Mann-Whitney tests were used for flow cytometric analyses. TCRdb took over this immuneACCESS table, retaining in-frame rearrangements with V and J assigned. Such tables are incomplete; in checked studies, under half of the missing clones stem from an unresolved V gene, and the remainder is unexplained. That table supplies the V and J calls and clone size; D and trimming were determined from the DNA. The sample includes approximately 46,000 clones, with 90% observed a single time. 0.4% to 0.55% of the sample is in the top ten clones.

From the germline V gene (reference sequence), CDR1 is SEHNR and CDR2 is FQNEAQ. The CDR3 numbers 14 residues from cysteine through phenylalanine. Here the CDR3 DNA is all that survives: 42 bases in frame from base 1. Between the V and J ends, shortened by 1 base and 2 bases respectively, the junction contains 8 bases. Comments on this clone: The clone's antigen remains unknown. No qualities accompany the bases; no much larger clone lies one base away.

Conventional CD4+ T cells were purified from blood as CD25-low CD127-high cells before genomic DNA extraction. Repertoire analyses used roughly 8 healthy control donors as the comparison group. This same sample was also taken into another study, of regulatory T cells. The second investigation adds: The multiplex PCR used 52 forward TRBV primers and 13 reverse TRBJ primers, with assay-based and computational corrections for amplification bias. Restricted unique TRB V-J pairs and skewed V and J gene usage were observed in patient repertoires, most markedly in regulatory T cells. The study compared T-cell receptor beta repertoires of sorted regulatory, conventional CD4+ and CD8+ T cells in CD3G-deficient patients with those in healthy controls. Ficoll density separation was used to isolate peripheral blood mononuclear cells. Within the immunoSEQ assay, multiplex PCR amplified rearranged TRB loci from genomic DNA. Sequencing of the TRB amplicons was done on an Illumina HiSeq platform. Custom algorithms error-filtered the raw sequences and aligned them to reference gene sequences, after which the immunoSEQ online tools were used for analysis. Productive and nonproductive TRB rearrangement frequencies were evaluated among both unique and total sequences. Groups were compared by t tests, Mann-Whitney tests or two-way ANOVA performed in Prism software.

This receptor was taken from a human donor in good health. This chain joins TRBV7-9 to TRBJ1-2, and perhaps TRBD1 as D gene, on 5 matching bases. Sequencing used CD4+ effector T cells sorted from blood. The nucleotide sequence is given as TGTGCCAGCAGCTTAGTTCCAGGGAACTATGGCTACACCTTC. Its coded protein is CASSLVPGNYGYTF. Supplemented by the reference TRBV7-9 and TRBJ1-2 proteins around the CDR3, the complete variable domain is DTGVSQNPRHKITKRGQNVTFRCDPISEHNRLYWYRQTLGQGPEFLTYFQNEAQLEKSRLLSDRFSAERPKGSFSTLEIQRTEQGDSAMYLCASSLVPGNYGYTFGSGTRLTVV.